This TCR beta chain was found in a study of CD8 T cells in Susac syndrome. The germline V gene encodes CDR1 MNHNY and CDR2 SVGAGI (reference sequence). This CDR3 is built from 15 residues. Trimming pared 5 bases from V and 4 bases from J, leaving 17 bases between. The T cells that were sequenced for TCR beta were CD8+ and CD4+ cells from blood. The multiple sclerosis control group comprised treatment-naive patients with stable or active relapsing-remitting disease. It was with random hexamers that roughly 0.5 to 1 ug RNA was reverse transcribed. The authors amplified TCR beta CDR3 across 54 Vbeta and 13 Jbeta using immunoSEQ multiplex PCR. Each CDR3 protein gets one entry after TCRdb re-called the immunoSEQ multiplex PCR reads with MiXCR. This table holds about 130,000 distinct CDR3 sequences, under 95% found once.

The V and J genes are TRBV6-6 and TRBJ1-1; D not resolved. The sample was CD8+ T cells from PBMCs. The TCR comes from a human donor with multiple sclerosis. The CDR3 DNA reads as TGTGCCAGCAGTCCCCCCCACACCAAAGGCACTGAAGCTTTCTTT. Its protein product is CASSPPHTKGTEAFF.